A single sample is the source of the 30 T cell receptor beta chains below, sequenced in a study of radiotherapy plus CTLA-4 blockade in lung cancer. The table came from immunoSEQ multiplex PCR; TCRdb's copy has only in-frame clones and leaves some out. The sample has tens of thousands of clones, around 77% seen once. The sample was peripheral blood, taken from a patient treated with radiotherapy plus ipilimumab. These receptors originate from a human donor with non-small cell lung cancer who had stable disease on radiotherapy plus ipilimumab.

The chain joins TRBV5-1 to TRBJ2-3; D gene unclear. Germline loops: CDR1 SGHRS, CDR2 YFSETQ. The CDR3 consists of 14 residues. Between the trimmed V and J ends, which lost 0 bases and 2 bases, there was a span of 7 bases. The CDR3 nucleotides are TGCGCCAGCAGCTTGGCTCAGAACACAGATACGCAGTATTTT. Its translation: CASSLAQNTDTQYF.

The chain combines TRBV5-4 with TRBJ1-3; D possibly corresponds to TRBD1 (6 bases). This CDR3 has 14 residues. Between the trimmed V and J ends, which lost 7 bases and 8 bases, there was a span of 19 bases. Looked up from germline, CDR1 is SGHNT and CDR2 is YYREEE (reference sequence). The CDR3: CASGGGQEVDTIYF. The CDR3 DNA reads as TGTGCCAGCGGAGGGGGGCAAGAGGTAGACACCATATATTTT.

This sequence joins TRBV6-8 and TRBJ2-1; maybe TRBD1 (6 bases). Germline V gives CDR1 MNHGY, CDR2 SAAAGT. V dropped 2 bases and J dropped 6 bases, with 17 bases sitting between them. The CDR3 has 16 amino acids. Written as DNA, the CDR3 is TGTGCCAGCAGTTACAAAGGCCGCCGGGACACCAATGAGCAGTTCTTC. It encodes CASSYKGRRDTNEQFF.

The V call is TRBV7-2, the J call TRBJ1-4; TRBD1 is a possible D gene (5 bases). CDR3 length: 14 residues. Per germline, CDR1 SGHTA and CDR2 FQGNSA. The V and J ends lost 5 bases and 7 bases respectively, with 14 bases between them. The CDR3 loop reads CASSQVHGAEKLFF. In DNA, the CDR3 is TGTGCCAGCAGCCAAGTCCATGGGGCTGAAAAACTGTTTTTT.

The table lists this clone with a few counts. In DNA, the CDR3 is TGTGCCTGGAGCGATACAGGCCGCCCTCCCGGAAACACCATATATTTT. It is translated as CAWSDTGRPPGNTIYF. V usage is TRBV30 and J usage is TRBJ1-3; tentative D call: TRBD1 (5 bases). Trimming removed 3 bases from V and 4 bases from J, with 19 bases in between. Germline CDR1 GTSNPN, CDR2 SVGIG (reference sequence). This CDR3 contains 16 residues.

The CDR3 region is CASSSHLAAGTDTQYF. In DNA, the CDR3 is TGTGCCAGCAGCTCTCATTTAGCGGCCGGCACAGATACGCAGTATTTT. This sequence joins TRBV5-6 and TRBJ2-3; weak D call: TRBD2 (6 bases). The CDR3 is made up of 16 amino acids. The V and J ends lost 3 bases and 1 base respectively, with 15 bases between them. Germline V gene sequence: CDR1 SGHDT, CDR2 YYEEEE.

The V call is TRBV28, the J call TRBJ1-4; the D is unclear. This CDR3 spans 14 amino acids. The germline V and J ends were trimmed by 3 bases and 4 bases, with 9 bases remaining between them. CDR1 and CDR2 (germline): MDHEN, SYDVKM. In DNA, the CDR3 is TGTGCCAGCAGTTTGATGGGTTATAATGAAAAACTGTTTTTT. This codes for CASSLMGYNEKLFF.

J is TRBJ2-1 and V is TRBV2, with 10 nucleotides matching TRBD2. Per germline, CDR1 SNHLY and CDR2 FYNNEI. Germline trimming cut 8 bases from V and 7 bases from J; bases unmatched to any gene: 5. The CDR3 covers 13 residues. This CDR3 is CASGSGGGNEQFF. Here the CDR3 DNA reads TGTGCCAGCGGGAGCGGGGGGGGGAATGAGCAGTTCTTC.

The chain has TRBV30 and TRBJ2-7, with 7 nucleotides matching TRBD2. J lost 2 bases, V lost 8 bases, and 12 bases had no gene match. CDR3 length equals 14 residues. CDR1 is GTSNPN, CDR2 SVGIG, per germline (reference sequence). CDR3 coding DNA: TGTGCCAGGGTAGAGGCGGGGAGGGCCTACGAGCAGTACTTC. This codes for CARVEAGRAYEQYF.

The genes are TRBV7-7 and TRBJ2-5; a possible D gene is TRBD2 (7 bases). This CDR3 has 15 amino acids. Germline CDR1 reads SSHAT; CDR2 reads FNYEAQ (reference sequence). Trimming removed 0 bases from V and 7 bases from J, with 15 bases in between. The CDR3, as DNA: TGTGCCAGCAGCTTAGCCTCCATTGGGGGGGCGACCCAGTACTTC. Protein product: CASSLASIGGATQYF.

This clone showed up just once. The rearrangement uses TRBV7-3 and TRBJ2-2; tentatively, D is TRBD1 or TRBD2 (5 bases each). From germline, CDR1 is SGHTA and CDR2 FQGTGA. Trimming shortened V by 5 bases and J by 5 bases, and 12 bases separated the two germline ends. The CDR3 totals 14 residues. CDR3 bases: TGTGCCAGCAGCGCCCAAGGGACGACCGGGGAGCTGTTTTTT. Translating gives CASSAQGTTGELFF.

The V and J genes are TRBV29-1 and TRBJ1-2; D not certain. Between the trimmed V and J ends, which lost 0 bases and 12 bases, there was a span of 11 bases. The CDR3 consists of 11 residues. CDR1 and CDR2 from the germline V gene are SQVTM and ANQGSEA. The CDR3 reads CSVEEILPNTF. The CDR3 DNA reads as TGCAGCGTTGAAGAGATCCTCCCCAACACCTTC.

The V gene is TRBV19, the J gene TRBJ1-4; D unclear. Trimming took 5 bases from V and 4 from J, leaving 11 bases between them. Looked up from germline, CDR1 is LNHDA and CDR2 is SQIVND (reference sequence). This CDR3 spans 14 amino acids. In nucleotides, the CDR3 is TGTGCCAGTAGTCTACAGAAGAGTAATGAAAAACTGTTTTTT. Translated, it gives CASSLQKSNEKLFF.

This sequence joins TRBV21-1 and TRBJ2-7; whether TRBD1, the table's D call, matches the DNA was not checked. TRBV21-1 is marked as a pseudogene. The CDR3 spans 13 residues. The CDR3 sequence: CASSLQVTYEQYV. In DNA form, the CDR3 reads TGTGCCAGCAGCTTGCAGGTAACGTACGAGCAGTACGTC.

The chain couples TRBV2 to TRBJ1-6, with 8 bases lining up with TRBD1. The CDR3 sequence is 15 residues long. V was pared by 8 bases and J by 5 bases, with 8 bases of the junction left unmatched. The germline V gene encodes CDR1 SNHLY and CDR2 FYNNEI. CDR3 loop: CASDRTGSNNSPLHF. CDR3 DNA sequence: TGTGCCAGCGACCGGACAGGGTCTAATAATTCACCCCTCCACTTT.

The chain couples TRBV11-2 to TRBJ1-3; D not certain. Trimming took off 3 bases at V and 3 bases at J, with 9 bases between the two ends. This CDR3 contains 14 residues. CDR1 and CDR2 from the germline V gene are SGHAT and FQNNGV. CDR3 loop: CASSLRWGGNTIYF. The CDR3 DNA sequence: TGTGCCAGCAGCTTGCGTTGGGGTGGAAACACCATATATTTT.

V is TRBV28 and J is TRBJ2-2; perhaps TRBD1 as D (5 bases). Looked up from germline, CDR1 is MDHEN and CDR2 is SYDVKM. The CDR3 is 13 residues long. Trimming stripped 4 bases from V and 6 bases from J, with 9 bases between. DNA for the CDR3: TGTGCCAGCAGTTCAGGGTGGGCCGGGGAGCTGTTTTTT. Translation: CASSSGWAGELFF. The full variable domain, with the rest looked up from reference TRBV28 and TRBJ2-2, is DVKVTQSSRYLVKRTGEKVFLECVQDMDHENMFWYRQDPGLGLRLIYFSYDVKMKEKGDIPEGYSVSREKKERFSLILESASTNQTSMYLCASSSGWAGELFFGEGSRLTVL.

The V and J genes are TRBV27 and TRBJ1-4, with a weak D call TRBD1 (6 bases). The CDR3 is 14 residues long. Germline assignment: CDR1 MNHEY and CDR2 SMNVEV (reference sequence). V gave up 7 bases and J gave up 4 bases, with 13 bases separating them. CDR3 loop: CASKSGQINEKLFF. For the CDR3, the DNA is TGTGCCAGCAAGTCCGGACAGATTAATGAAAAACTGTTTTTT.

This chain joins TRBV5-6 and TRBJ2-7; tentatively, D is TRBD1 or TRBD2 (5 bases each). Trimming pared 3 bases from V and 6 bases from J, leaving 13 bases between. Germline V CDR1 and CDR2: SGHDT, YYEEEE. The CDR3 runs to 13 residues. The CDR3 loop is CASSSGTQGEQYF. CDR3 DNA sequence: TGTGCCAGCAGCTCCGGGACCCAGGGCGAGCAGTACTTC.

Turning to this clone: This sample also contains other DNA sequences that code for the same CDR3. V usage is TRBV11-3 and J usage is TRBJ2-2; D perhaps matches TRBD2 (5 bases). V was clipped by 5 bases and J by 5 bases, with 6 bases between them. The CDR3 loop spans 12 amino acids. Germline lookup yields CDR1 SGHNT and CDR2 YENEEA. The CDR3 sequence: CASSRRTGELFF. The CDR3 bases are TGTGCCAGCAGCCGGAGGACCGGGGAGCTGTTTTTT. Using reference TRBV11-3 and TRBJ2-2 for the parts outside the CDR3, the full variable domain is EAGVVQSPRYKIIEKKQPVAFWCNPISGHNTLYWYLQNLGQGPELLIRYENEEAVDDSQLPKDRFSAERLKGVDSTLKIQPAELGDSAVYLCASSRRTGELFFGEGSRLTVL.

CDR3 region: CASSMTGVEQYF. In nucleotides, the CDR3 is TGTGCCAGCAGCATGACAGGGGTCGAGCAGTACTTC. The chain couples TRBV5-4 to TRBJ2-7; 8 bases are shared with TRBD1. CDR1 is SGHNT and CDR2 is YYREEE in the germline V gene (reference sequence). The trim removed 4 bases at V and 6 bases at J, leaving 3 bases unmatched. CDR3 length: 12 amino acids. Based on the CDR3 plus reference TRBV5-4 and TRBJ2-7, the full variable domain is ETGVTQSPTHLIKTRGQQVTLRCSSQSGHNTVSWYQQALGQGPQFIFQYYREEENGRGNFPPRFSGLQFPNYSSELNVNALELDDSALYLCASSMTGVEQYFGPGTRLTVT.

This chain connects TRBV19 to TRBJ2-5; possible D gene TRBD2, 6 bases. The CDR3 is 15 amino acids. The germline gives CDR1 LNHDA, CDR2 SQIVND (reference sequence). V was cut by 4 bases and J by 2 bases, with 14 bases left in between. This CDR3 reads CASSSRQGRQETQYF. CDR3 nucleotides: TGTGCCAGTAGTAGTCGACAAGGGAGGCAAGAGACCCAGTACTTC.

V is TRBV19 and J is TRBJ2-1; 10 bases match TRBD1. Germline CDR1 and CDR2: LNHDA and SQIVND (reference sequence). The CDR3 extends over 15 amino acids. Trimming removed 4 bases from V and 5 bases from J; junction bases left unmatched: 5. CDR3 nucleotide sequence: TGTGCCAGTAGTAATGACAGGGGGCTTGACAATGAGCAGTTCTTC. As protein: CASSNDRGLDNEQFF.

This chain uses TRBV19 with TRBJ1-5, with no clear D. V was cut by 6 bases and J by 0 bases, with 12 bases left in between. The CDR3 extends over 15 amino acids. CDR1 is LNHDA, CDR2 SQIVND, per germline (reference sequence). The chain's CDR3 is CASRAGAASNQPQHF. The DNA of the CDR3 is TGTGCCAGTAGGGCCGGAGCGGCTAGCAATCAGCCCCAGCATTTT.

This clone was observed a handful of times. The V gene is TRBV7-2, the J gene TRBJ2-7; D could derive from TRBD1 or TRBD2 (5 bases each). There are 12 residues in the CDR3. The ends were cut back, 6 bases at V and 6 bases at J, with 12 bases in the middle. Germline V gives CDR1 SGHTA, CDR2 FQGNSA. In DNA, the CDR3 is TGTGCCAGCAGTCGATTTGGGGGCGAGCAGTACTTC. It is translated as CASSRFGGEQYF.

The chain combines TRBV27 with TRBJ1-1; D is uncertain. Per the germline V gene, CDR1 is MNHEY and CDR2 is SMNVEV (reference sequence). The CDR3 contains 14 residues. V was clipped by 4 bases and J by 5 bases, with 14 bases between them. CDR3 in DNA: TGTGCCAGCAGTTCTCGATCGGGGAGGACTGAAGCTTTCTTT. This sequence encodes CASSSRSGRTEAFF.

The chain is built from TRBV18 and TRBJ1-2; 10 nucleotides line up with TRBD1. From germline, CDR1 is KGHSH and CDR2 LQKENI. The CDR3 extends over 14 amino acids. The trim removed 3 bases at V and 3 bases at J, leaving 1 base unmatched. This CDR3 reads CASSPGQGDYGYTF. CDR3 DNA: TGTGCCAGCTCACCTGGACAGGGGGACTATGGCTACACCTTC.

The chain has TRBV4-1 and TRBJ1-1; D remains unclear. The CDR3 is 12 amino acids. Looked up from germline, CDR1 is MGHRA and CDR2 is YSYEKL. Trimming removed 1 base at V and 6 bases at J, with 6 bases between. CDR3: CASSQVRSEAFF. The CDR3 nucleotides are TGCGCCAGCAGCCAAGTTCGGTCTGAAGCTTTCTTT.

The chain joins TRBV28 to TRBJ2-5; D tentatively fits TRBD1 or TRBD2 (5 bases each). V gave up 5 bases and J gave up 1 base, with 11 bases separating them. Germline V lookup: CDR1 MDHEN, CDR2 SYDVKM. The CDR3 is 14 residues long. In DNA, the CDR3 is TGTGCCAGCAGTCTCCGGGGCATCCAAGAGACCCAGTACTTC. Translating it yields CASSLRGIQETQYF.

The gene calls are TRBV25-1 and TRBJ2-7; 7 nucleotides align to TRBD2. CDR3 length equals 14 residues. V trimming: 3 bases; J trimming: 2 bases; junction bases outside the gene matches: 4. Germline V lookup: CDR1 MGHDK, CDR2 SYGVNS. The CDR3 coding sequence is TGTGCCAGCAGTGAGTGGGGGGGAACCTACGAGCAGTACTTC. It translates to CASSEWGGTYEQYF.